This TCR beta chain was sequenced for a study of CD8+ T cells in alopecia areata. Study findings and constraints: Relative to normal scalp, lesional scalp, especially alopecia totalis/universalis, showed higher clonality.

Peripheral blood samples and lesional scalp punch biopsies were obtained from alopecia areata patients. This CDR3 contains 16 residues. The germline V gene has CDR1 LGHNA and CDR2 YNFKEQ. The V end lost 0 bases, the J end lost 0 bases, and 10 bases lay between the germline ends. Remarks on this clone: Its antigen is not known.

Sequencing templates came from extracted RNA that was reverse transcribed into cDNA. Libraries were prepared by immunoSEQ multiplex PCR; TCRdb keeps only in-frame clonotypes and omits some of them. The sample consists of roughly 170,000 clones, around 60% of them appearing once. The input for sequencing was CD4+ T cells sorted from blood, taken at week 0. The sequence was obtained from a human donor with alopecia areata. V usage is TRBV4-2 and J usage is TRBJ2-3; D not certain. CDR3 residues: CASSQELSLSTDTQYF. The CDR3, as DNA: TGTGCCAGCAGCCAAGAGTTGAGCCTAAGCACAGATACGCAGTATTTT.